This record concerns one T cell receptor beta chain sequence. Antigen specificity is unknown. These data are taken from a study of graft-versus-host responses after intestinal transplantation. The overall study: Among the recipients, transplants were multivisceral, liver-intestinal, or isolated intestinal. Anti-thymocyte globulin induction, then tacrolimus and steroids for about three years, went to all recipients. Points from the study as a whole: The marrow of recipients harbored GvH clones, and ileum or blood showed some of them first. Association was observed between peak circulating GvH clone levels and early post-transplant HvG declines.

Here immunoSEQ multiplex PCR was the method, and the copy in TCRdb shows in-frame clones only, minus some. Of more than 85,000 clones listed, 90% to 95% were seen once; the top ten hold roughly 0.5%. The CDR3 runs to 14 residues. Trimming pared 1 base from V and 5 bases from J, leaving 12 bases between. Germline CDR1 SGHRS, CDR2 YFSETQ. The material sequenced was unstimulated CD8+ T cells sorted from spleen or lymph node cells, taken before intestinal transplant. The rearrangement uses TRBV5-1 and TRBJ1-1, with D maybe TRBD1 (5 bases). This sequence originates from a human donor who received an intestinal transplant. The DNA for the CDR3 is TGCGCCAGCAGCTTGCAGGGTGCAAGGACTGAAGCTTTCTTT. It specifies CASSLQGARTEAFF.